This T cell receptor (beta chain) was recovered during a study of T-cell memory formation after mild COVID-19. This CDR3 has 13 amino acids. From germline, CDR1 is SGHKS and CDR2 YYEKEE (reference sequence). Trimming took 0 bases from V and 8 from J, leaving 11 bases between them. This clonotype was seen more than once but under ten times. From the 5' RACE reads, TCRdb called clonotypes with MiXCR, one entry per CDR3 protein. The sample holds 350,000 to 550,000 distinct CDR3 sequences, approximately 19% seen once. Material: PBMCs or a T cell subset sorted from them (not recorded which). The V call is TRBV5-5, the J call TRBJ1-2; D is unclear. The receptor comes from a man between 18 and 29 years old who had mild COVID-19 (a few samples of this study predate the infection). Cell type and time point are not known. This chain's CDR3 is CASSLALGFGYTF. Written as DNA, the CDR3 is TGTGCCAGCAGCTTGGCCCTGGGGTTCGGCTACACCTTC.